The sequence of this TCR beta chain was determined in a study of blood T cell repertoires in COVID-19 (dated by TCRdb to between 2020 and 2021). About the study as a whole: The collaborator samples originated in the United States, Italy and Spain and spanned the acute and convalescent phases of COVID-19. The material from the prospective study consisted of cDNA or gDNA derived from T cells, B-cell-depleted T cells, or PBMCs. Deeply sampled blood TCRbeta repertoires from subjects exposed to, actively infected with, or recovered from COVID-19 were included in the dataset. A freely available public database, intended as a resource for researchers studying the immune response to SARS-CoV-2, is where the repertoires were released. Samples were obtained from the ongoing ImmuneRACE study (first 160 participants) and from approximately 1,200 subjects provided by 6 global collaborators. Nearly every sample came with metadata listing a de-identified subject ID, COVID-19 status, age in years and sex. Where available, HLA class I and class II types were taken from metadata supplied by the sample provider and were not determined by assay-based typing. What the work shows at the level of the full study, not this receptor alone: The amount of clinical and demographic metadata varied by source and participant and was provided uncurated.

As concerns this clone: Its antigen has not been determined. Base qualities are not provided; no much larger clone lies one nucleotide away.

V loses 0 bases of germline sequence and J loses 10 bases, and the interval between the two ends is 13 bases. According to the germline V gene (reference sequence), CDR1 reads LGHDT and CDR2 reads YNNKEL. CDR3 length: 14 amino acids, cysteine to phenylalanine. This entry keeps only the CDR3 DNA: 42 bases, framed from base 1. The collaborating institutions used their own protocols to collect whole blood in K2EDTA tubes. For TCRbeta analysis, collaborator samples were shipped as frozen whole blood, as isolated PBMCs, or as DNA extracted from either sample type. The immunoSEQ Assay, a bias-controlled multiplex PCR, was used to amplify TCRbeta CDR3 regions from genomic DNA. Under the source paper's analysis protocol: The number of nucleated cells in each sample was estimated by amplification of reference gene primers within the assay. To quantify the absolute abundance of each unique TCRbeta CDR3 rearrangement, sequence reads were collapsed and filtered. For each sample, productive Simpson clonality was calculated by taking the square root of Simpson's diversity index across productive rearrangements. TCRdb took this table from immuneACCESS and kept in-frame rearrangements with V and J called. Such tables lack part of the clones; where checked against another copy, unresolved V genes explain under half of the gap, and the rest is unexplained. The V and J calls and the clone size are those of that table, but D and trimming were determined from the DNA. The table for this sample lists about 140,000 clones; over 65% of them were counted only once. The ten largest clones take up 4.5% to 5.5% of the sample.

The sequenced material came from peripheral blood. This clonotype was obtained from a human donor in a cohort sampled during active COVID-19. The rearranged chain carries TRBV3-1 (or the pseudogene TRBV3-2) and TRBJ2-1; the D gene remains uncertain. The nucleotide sequence reads as follows: TGTGCCAGCAGCCAAGATGGAGCATCGCTGGAGCAGTTCTTC. Its amino acids are CASSQDGASLEQFF.